Each of the 9 T cell receptor beta chains below was sequenced from the same sample in a study of CD8+ T cells in alopecia areata. Sequencing relied on a cDNA template that was reverse transcribed from extracted RNA. Measured with immunoSEQ multiplex PCR; TCRdb has only the in-frame clones, and not every one. Counted here are 110,000 or so clones, less than 80% occurring once; the ten biggest clones make up approximately 3%. The sequenced material came from CD4+ T cells sorted from blood. The receptors originated from a human donor in good health.

In regard to this clone: Other DNA sequences in this specimen translate into the identical CDR3. The chain joins TRBV29-1 to TRBJ2-7, with D tentatively TRBD2 (6 bases). V lost 4 bases, J lost 3 bases, and 10 bases lay in between. CDR3 length: 12 amino acids. Germline CDR1 is SQVTM and CDR2 is ANQGSEA. The CDR3 protein is CSVGDSIYEQYF. The CDR3 DNA reads TGCAGCGTTGGGGACTCAATCTACGAGCAGTACTTC.

This chain uses TRBV9 with TRBJ1-1; no clear D. Per the germline V gene, CDR1 is SGDLS and CDR2 is YYNGEE. This CDR3 is 13 amino acids long. V lost 0 bases, J lost 9 bases, and 12 bases lay in between. CDR3 residues: CASSVGGIDKAFF. The DNA of the CDR3 is TGTGCCAGCAGCGTAGGAGGGATCGATAAAGCTTTCTTT.

This clone was counted between two and nine times. This sequence joins TRBV7-2 and TRBJ1-5; 9 bases match TRBD1. The V gene end was trimmed by 5 bases and the J gene end by 0 bases; junction bases not matched to a gene: 2. The CDR3 has 15 amino acids. Germline lookup yields CDR1 SGHTA and CDR2 FQGNSA. The CDR3 bases are TGTGCCAGCAGCCTGACAGGGGGTAGCAATCAGCCCCAGCATTTT. It encodes CASSLTGGSNQPQHF.

The rearrangement joins TRBV7-9 to TRBJ2-7; D remains unclear. The germline gives CDR1 SEHNR, CDR2 FQNEAQ (reference sequence). The CDR3 runs to 12 residues. V gave up 5 bases and J gave up 5 bases, with 10 bases separating them. The CDR3 DNA sequence: TGTGCCAGCAGCCCTACGATGGACGAGCAGTACTTC. It yields the protein CASSPTMDEQYF.

J is TRBJ2-7 and V is TRBV18; D assignment may be TRBD1 or TRBD2 (5 bases each). There are 13 residues in the CDR3. Trimming left V 5 bases short and J 2 bases short, with 10 bases between. Germline CDR1 is KGHSH and CDR2 is LQKENI. CDR3 in DNA: TGTGCCAGCTCAGGGGGATCCGCCTACGAGCAGTACTTC. As protein: CASSGGSAYEQYF.

The chain links TRBV29-1 to TRBJ1-1, with D unresolved. The germline V and J ends were trimmed by 8 bases and 11 bases, with 18 bases remaining between them. This CDR3 is 11 amino acids long. Germline CDR1 reads SQVTM; CDR2 reads ANQGSEA. CDR3 sequence reads: CSLPKGSGAFF. Here the CDR3 DNA reads TGCAGCCTTCCCAAAGGCTCCGGGGCTTTCTTT.

The chain joins TRBV29-1 to TRBJ2-5; D unresolved. V lost 4 bases and J 5 bases, leaving 17 bases between the germline ends. Looked up from germline, CDR1 is SQVTM and CDR2 is ANQGSEA. CDR3 size: 14 residues. The CDR3 region has the DNA TGCAGCGTTGCGTCCCAAAGACTGAGGGAGACCCAGTACTTC. Encoded protein: CSVASQRLRETQYF.

This clone was observed a handful of times. The V call is TRBV7-3, the J call TRBJ2-3, with D perhaps assigned TRBD1 or TRBD2 (7 bases each). This CDR3 is built from 14 residues. CDR1 is SGHTA, CDR2 FQGTGA, per germline. V lost 5 bases and J lost 9, with 18 bases in between. The CDR3 coding sequence is TGTGCCAGCAGCCTTGACAGGGAGGGAGACACGCAGTATTTT. Encoded protein: CASSLDREGDTQYF. Combining the CDR3 with reference TRBV7-3 and TRBJ2-3 gives the whole variable domain GAGVSQTPSNKVTEKGKYVELRCDPISGHTALYWYRQSLGQGPEFLIYFQGTGAADDSGLPNDRFFAVRPEGSVSTLKIQRTERGDSAVYLCASSLDREGDTQYFGPGTRLTVL.

CDR3 nucleotide sequence: TGTGCCTGGAGTGGACAGGGGGCGGGGAGCAATCAGCCCCAGCATTTT. It specifies CAWSGQGAGSNQPQHF. The V and J genes are TRBV30 and TRBJ1-5; 10 bases line up with TRBD1. The germline gives CDR1 GTSNPN, CDR2 SVGIG (reference sequence). V lost 1 base, J lost 1 base, and 4 bases stayed unmatched. The CDR3 sequence is 16 residues long. Drawing the rest from reference TRBV30 and TRBJ1-5, the complete variable domain is SQTIHQWPATLVQPVGSPLSLECTVEGTSNPNLYWYRQAAGRGLQLLFYSVGIGQISSEVPQNLSASRPQDRQFILSSKKLLLSDSGFYLCAWSGQGAGSNQPQHFGDGTRLSIL.